These T cell receptor beta chains were read from a single sample in a study of T cell changes during pregnancy in multiple sclerosis. Clones were sequenced by immunoSEQ multiplex PCR, and TCRdb holds only the in-frame ones, with some missing. This sample yields about 62,000 clones, of which around 93% are seen a single time; less than 3% belongs to the top ten. The sample here was peripheral blood, taken in the second trimester of pregnancy. These TCRs come from a female donor in good health, enrolled as a control in a pregnancy study. Each CDR3 is given with its conserved first and last residue. The order of the fields is J gene, V gene, clone size, D gene, CDR3 DNA, CDR3 protein. D genes are given only for firm matches. Expanded clones get a size class; other rows say once, few or many, or leave the size out.

j_call: TRBJ2-3; v_call: TRBV2; clone_size: once; d_call: TRBD2; cdr3_nt: TGTGCCAGAAACCCCGGGACTAGCGGGAGTCGTAGCACAGATACGCAGTATTTT; cdr3_aa: CARNPGTSGSRSTDTQYF
j_call: TRBJ2-3; v_call: TRBV20-1; clone_size: .; d_call: .; cdr3_nt: TGCAGTGCCCAGGGTCCAGATACGCAGTATTTT; cdr3_aa: CSAQGPDTQYF
j_call: TRBJ2-3; v_call: TRBV6-6; clone_size: .; d_call: .; cdr3_nt: TGTGCCAGCTTGGACAGTCTTTACACAGATACGCAGTATTTT; cdr3_aa: CASLDSLYTDTQYF
j_call: TRBJ2-7; v_call: TRBV10-3; clone_size: .; d_call: .; cdr3_nt: TGTGCCATCAGTGATCCGGGGTCAACCTACGAGCAGTACTTC; cdr3_aa: CAISDPGSTYEQYF
j_call: TRBJ2-5; v_call: TRBV6-5; clone_size: .; d_call: .; cdr3_nt: TGTGCCAGCAGTTACTGGCAAACATACCAAGAGACCCAGTACTTC; cdr3_aa: CASSYWQTYQETQYF
j_call: TRBJ2-3; v_call: TRBV15; clone_size: once; d_call: TRBD2; cdr3_nt: TGTGCCAGTACTAGCGGGAGGAAGAGAACAGATACGCAGTATTTT; cdr3_aa: CASTSGRKRTDTQYF
j_call: TRBJ2-1; v_call: TRBV28; clone_size: once; d_call: .; cdr3_nt: TGTGCCAGCAGTACTAGAGTCAGTGAGCAGTTCTTC; cdr3_aa: CASSTRVSEQFF
j_call: TRBJ2-5; v_call: TRBV13; clone_size: .; d_call: TRBD2; cdr3_nt: TGTGCCAGCAGCTCAGCGGGGGGGCTAGCAGAGACCCAGTACTTC; cdr3_aa: CASSSAGGLAETQYF
j_call: TRBJ2-5; v_call: TRBV7-9; clone_size: .; d_call: TRBD2; cdr3_nt: TGTGCCAGCAGCTCTGCCCAGCGGGGGCGGCCGCAAGAGACCCAGTACTTC; cdr3_aa: CASSSAQRGRPQETQYF
j_call: TRBJ2-1; v_call: TRBV5-4; clone_size: .; d_call: .; cdr3_nt: TGTGCCAGCAGCTTGATAGTGGGAGTTGAGCAGTTCTTC; cdr3_aa: CASSLIVGVEQFF
j_call: TRBJ2-1; v_call: TRBV19; clone_size: .; d_call: TRBD2; cdr3_nt: TGTGCCAGTAGTATCGCGGGGGACCTAACTTATGAGCAGTTCTTC; cdr3_aa: CASSIAGDLTYEQFF
j_call: TRBJ1-2; v_call: TRBV18; clone_size: .; d_call: .; cdr3_nt: TGTGCCAGCTCTCCGACAGGCGTCAACTATGGCTACACCTTC; cdr3_aa: CASSPTGVNYGYTF
j_call: TRBJ2-2; v_call: TRBV6-6; clone_size: .; d_call: TRBD1; cdr3_nt: TGTGCCAGCAGTCCGGGACAGGGATCCACCGGGGAGCTGTTTTTT; cdr3_aa: CASSPGQGSTGELFF
j_call: TRBJ2-5; v_call: TRBV9; clone_size: .; d_call: TRBD2; cdr3_nt: TGTGCCAGCAGCCCGGGGGTGGGAGGGGAGACCCAGTACTTC; cdr3_aa: CASSPGVGGETQYF
j_call: TRBJ2-2; v_call: TRBV5-5; clone_size: .; d_call: .; cdr3_nt: TGTGCCAGCAGCTTGGTACGGGGAGAAACCGGGGAGCTGTTTTTT; cdr3_aa: CASSLVRGETGELFF
j_call: TRBJ1-3; v_call: TRBV7-9; clone_size: .; d_call: .; cdr3_nt: TGTGCCAGCAGCTTAACTAGGCTGGGGAAAGTTGGAAACACCATATATTTT; cdr3_aa: CASSLTRLGKVGNTIYF
j_call: TRBJ2-5; v_call: TRBV7-2; clone_size: .; d_call: .; cdr3_nt: TGTGCCAGCAGCTTGAGAAAGGAGGCGACCCAGTACTTC; cdr3_aa: CASSLRKEATQYF
j_call: TRBJ2-1; v_call: TRBV2; clone_size: .; d_call: .; cdr3_nt: TGTGCCAGCACGAGGGAGAGCCTCTACAATGAGCAGTTCTTC; cdr3_aa: CASTRESLYNEQFF
j_call: TRBJ1-2; v_call: TRBV7-3; clone_size: once; d_call: .; cdr3_nt: TGTGCCAGCAGCTTAACCGGGTCTGATGGCTACACCTTC; cdr3_aa: CASSLTGSDGYTF
j_call: TRBJ1-1; v_call: TRBV25-1; clone_size: .; d_call: .; cdr3_nt: TGTGCCAGCAGTATGAGTGCTTTGACAAAAGCTTTCTTT; cdr3_aa: CASSMSALTKAFF
j_call: TRBJ2-5; v_call: TRBV6-5; clone_size: .; d_call: .; cdr3_nt: TGTGCCAGCAGTTACCAGGGGGGCGTAGAGACCCAGTACTTC; cdr3_aa: CASSYQGGVETQYF
j_call: TRBJ2-1; v_call: TRBV28; clone_size: .; d_call: TRBD1; cdr3_nt: TGTGCCAGCAACGCCGACAGGGGAGTTGAGCAGTTCTTC; cdr3_aa: CASNADRGVEQFF
j_call: TRBJ2-1; v_call: TRBV6-1; clone_size: .; d_call: TRBD2; cdr3_nt: TGTGCCAGCAGTGCCATCGCGGGCGGGGGGGCGCGGGATGAGCAGTTCTTC; cdr3_aa: CASSAIAGGGARDEQFF
j_call: TRBJ2-1; v_call: TRBV6-6; clone_size: .; d_call: TRBD2; cdr3_nt: TGTGCCAGCAGTTACTCGATTTCCGTGGGAGGGGAGTTCTTC; cdr3_aa: CASSYSISVGGEFF
j_call: TRBJ1-5; v_call: TRBV19; clone_size: .; d_call: TRBD1; cdr3_nt: TGTGCCGGCGCTAACAGGGGTGGCCAGCCCCAGCATTTT; cdr3_aa: CAGANRGGQPQHF
j_call: TRBJ2-1; v_call: TRBV7-2; clone_size: .; d_call: TRBD1; cdr3_nt: TGTGCCAGCAGCCACACCGGGACAGGGAATGAGCAGTTCTTC; cdr3_aa: CASSHTGTGNEQFF
j_call: TRBJ1-1; v_call: TRBV7-3; clone_size: .; d_call: .; cdr3_nt: TGTGCCAGCAGCCCACAGGGGAACACTGAAGCTTTCTTT; cdr3_aa: CASSPQGNTEAFF
j_call: TRBJ2-3; v_call: TRBV19; clone_size: few; d_call: TRBD2; cdr3_nt: TGTGCCAGTAGTATGACTAGCGGGAGTTACGATACGCAGTATTTT; cdr3_aa: CASSMTSGSYDTQYF
j_call: TRBJ1-5; v_call: TRBV2; clone_size: once; d_call: .; cdr3_nt: TGTGCCAGCAGTGATCGGCGGATGGGGGCCCATCAGCCCCAGCATTTT; cdr3_aa: CASSDRRMGAHQPQHF
j_call: TRBJ1-2; v_call: TRBV28; clone_size: .; d_call: TRBD1; cdr3_nt: TGTGCCAGCAGACCGACCGGGACAGGGGGCGTAAGTGGCTACACCTTC; cdr3_aa: CASRPTGTGGVSGYTF
j_call: TRBJ2-5; v_call: TRBV6-5; clone_size: .; d_call: TRBD2; cdr3_nt: TGTGCCAGCAAAGCTAGCGGGGGTAAAGAGACCCAGTACTTC; cdr3_aa: CASKASGGKETQYF
j_call: TRBJ1-5; v_call: TRBV19; clone_size: .; d_call: TRBD1; cdr3_nt: TGTGCCAGTAGTATAGACGACAGGGGTAGCCAGCCCCAGCATTTT; cdr3_aa: CASSIDDRGSQPQHF
j_call: TRBJ2-7; v_call: TRBV18; clone_size: .; d_call: .; cdr3_nt: TGTGCCAGCGCTTCCGGGACAACAGCCTACGAGCAGTACTTC; cdr3_aa: CASASGTTAYEQYF
j_call: TRBJ2-3; v_call: TRBV30; clone_size: .; d_call: TRBD2; cdr3_nt: TGTGCCTGGAGTTTAGCGGGGGCCAGGATTCGCACAGATACGCAGTATTTT; cdr3_aa: CAWSLAGARIRTDTQYF
j_call: TRBJ2-7; v_call: TRBV7-9; clone_size: .; d_call: TRBD2; cdr3_nt: TGTGCCAGCAGCCGGGGGGACGAGCAGTACTTC; cdr3_aa: CASSRGDEQYF
j_call: TRBJ2-7; v_call: TRBV11-1; clone_size: .; d_call: .; cdr3_nt: TGTGCCAGCAGTGACAAGGCCCTCTCCTACGAGCAGTACTTC; cdr3_aa: CASSDKALSYEQYF
j_call: TRBJ1-1; v_call: TRBV28; clone_size: .; d_call: TRBD1; cdr3_nt: TGTGCCAGCAGTTTCGGAAGGCACCGACAGGGGCGGGGCACTGAAGCTTTCTTT; cdr3_aa: CASSFGRHRQGRGTEAFF
j_call: TRBJ1-2; v_call: TRBV11-2; clone_size: .; d_call: .; cdr3_nt: TGTGCCAGCAGCCTGCCGGGAGCCTCCTCGGGCTACACCTTC; cdr3_aa: CASSLPGASSGYTF
j_call: TRBJ2-7; v_call: TRBV6-5; clone_size: .; d_call: TRBD2; cdr3_nt: TGTGCCAGCAGTTACTCAGCGGGAGGGACCTACGAGCAGTACTTC; cdr3_aa: CASSYSAGGTYEQYF
j_call: TRBJ1-2; v_call: TRBV14; clone_size: .; d_call: .; cdr3_nt: TGTGCCAGCAGCCAAGCCGGGGTTTATGGCTACACCTTC; cdr3_aa: CASSQAGVYGYTF
j_call: TRBJ2-7; v_call: TRBV9; clone_size: .; d_call: .; cdr3_nt: TGTGCCAGCAGCGTAGGTCCAGGGATGGTCTACGAGCAGTACTTC; cdr3_aa: CASSVGPGMVYEQYF